The 17 T cell receptor beta chains below come from one sample, sequenced in a study of blood T cell repertoires in COVID-19. Profiling relied on immunoSEQ multiplex PCR, and the TCRdb table lists in-frame clones only, not all of them. The table shows some 77,000 clones, with 90% occurring only once. Material for sequencing was peripheral blood. The receptors were sampled from a woman of 80 years or more with active or convalescent COVID-19.

The rearrangement uses TRBV30 and TRBJ1-1; 7 positions agree with TRBD1. The CDR3 loop spans 12 amino acids. The ends lost 4 bases at V and 7 bases at J; junction bases unmatched: 6. Germline assignment: CDR1 GTSNPN and CDR2 SVGIG (reference sequence). The CDR3 DNA reads TGTGCCTGGAACGCGGGACAGCTTGAAGCTTTCTTT. It specifies CAWNAGQLEAFF.

This clone was seen once. The J gene is TRBJ2-1, the V gene TRBV19; 12 nucleotides match TRBD2. CDR3 length: 14 residues. V lost 5 bases, J lost 9 bases, and 5 bases stayed unmatched. Germline lookup yields CDR1 LNHDA and CDR2 SQIVND (reference sequence). The CDR3 DNA sequence: TGTGCCAGTAGTTTGACTAGCGGGAGCTCTGAGCAGTTCTTC. Amino acid sequence: CASSLTSGSSEQFF.

The V call is TRBV7-2, the J call TRBJ2-6; D perhaps matches TRBD2 (6 bases). Deletions cut 5 bases from V and 3 bases from J, with 20 bases between. CDR1 is SGHTA, CDR2 FQGNSA, per germline. The CDR3 contains 18 residues. CDR3 in amino acids: CASSTSGGGVDGANVLTF. DNA of the CDR3: TGTGCCAGCAGCACCTCCGGGGGTGGGGTCGATGGGGCCAACGTCCTGACTTTC.

The chain is built from TRBV27 and TRBJ2-7; possibly TRBD1 for D (5 bases). CDR1 is MNHEY, CDR2 SMNVEV, per germline (reference sequence). The CDR3 loop spans 16 amino acids. Trimming removed 4 bases from V and 1 base from J, with 17 bases in between. The CDR3 reads CASSSYRPRGSYEQYF. DNA for the CDR3: TGTGCCAGCAGTTCGTACAGGCCAAGGGGTTCCTACGAGCAGTACTTC.

The V and J genes are TRBV6-5 and TRBJ2-7; TRBD1 matches at 9 bases. CDR1 is MNHEY, CDR2 SVGAGI, per germline. The CDR3 extends over 15 amino acids. Losses at the gene ends were 10 bases for V and 6 bases for J; bases not matched to a gene: 16. The CDR3: CATYDPGTGLSEQYF. CDR3 nucleotide sequence: TGTGCCACATATGACCCCGGGACAGGGTTAAGCGAGCAGTACTTC.

As for this clone: One junction end does not reproduce the germline sequence, and a read error may be involved. The V and J genes are TRBV19 and TRBJ2-7; 12 bases agree with TRBD2. The germline V gene has CDR1 LNHDA and CDR2 SQIVND (reference sequence). The CDR3 contains 16 residues. The CDR3 DNA reads as TGTGCCAGTAGTATACCGGGACTAGCGGGCTCCCACGAGCAGTACTTC. The encoded protein is CASSIPGLAGSHEQYF.

The V gene is TRBV9, the J gene TRBJ2-7; 8 nucleotides line up with TRBD2. Germline loops: CDR1 SGDLS, CDR2 YYNGEE. The V and J ends lost 4 bases and 3 bases, in that order; junction bases with no gene match: 9. The CDR3 consists of 15 residues. The DNA of the CDR3 is TGTGCCAGCAGCCCATCTTCACTAGCGGACTACGAGCAGTACTTC. Translated, it gives CASSPSSLADYEQYF.

The gene calls are TRBV18 and TRBJ2-1; 10 bases match TRBD2. Germline-derived CDR1 and CDR2 are KGHSH and LQKENI. The CDR3 covers 17 residues. The junction had 6 bases not matched to a gene; V was cut back by 0 bases and J by 4 bases. The CDR3 sequence: CASSPPKTSGSYNEQFF. The CDR3 DNA follows: TGTGCCAGCTCACCACCGAAGACTAGCGGGTCTTACAATGAGCAGTTCTTC.

The chain links TRBV9 to TRBJ1-3, with D possibly being TRBD1 (6 bases). Trimming removed 0 bases at V and 3 bases at J, with 10 bases between. The CDR3 is 15 residues long. Germline assignment: CDR1 SGDLS and CDR2 YYNGEE. The CDR3 region is CASSVEGGVGNTIYF. CDR3 DNA: TGTGCCAGCAGCGTAGAAGGGGGTGTTGGAAACACCATATATTTT.

The V and J genes are TRBV30 and TRBJ2-3; 11 bases line up with TRBD1. The germline V gene has CDR1 GTSNPN and CDR2 SVGIG (reference sequence). V dropped 2 bases and J dropped 5; count of bases not matched to a gene: 6. The CDR3 loop spans 15 amino acids. The CDR3 reads CAWSSGTGGGDTQYF. The CDR3, as DNA: TGTGCCTGGAGTTCCGGGACAGGGGGGGGAGATACGCAGTATTTT.

The CDR3 spells CSVDSGLYNEQFF. CDR3 DNA sequence: TGCAGCGTTGACTCGGGACTGTACAATGAGCAGTTCTTC. The V and J genes are TRBV29-1 and TRBJ2-1; possible D gene TRBD2, 6 bases. CDR3 length: 13 residues. The V end lost 3 bases, the J end lost 4 bases, and 10 bases lay between the germline ends. From germline, CDR1 is SQVTM and CDR2 ANQGSEA.

The gene calls are TRBV28 and TRBJ2-5; D remains ambiguous. Per the germline V gene, CDR1 is MDHEN and CDR2 is SYDVKM. V was pared by 5 bases and J by 1 base, with 8 bases between. The CDR3 contains 13 residues. The CDR3 coding sequence is TGTGCCAGCAGTCCGTACACCCAAGAGACCCAGTACTTC. It codes for CASSPYTQETQYF.

This clone was seen a handful of times. The V and J genes are TRBV5-4 and TRBJ1-1; D may be TRBD1 (6 bases). CDR3 length equals 16 residues. Germline assignment: CDR1 SGHNT and CDR2 YYREEE (reference sequence). Trimming stripped 4 bases from V and 1 base from J, with 17 bases between. The CDR3 spells CASSPDQGHQNTEAFF. The DNA of the CDR3 is TGTGCCAGCAGCCCGGACCAGGGACACCAGAACACTGAAGCTTTCTTT.

The CDR3 here is CAWTLGGQQYEQYF. DNA of the CDR3: TGTGCCTGGACCCTCGGAGGACAGCAATACGAGCAGTACTTC. The chain combines TRBV30 with TRBJ2-7, with a possible D match to TRBD1 (6 bases). The CDR3 is made up of 14 amino acids. Trimming left V 4 bases short and J 4 bases short, with 17 bases between. Germline V gene data show CDR1 as GTSNPN and CDR2 as SVGIG (reference sequence).

This chain joins TRBV5-6 and TRBJ2-1; 7 bases line up with TRBD1. CDR1 SGHDT and CDR2 YYEEEE come from the germline V gene. This CDR3 has 17 residues. V lost 1 base, J lost 9 bases, and 16 bases stayed unmatched. CDR3 amino acids: CASSLFNENRGFVEQFF. The CDR3 coding sequence is TGTGCCAGCAGCTTGTTCAACGAGAACAGGGGATTTGTTGAGCAGTTCTTC. The full variable domain, in which reference TRBV5-6 and TRBJ2-1 provide the parts outside the CDR3, is DAGVTQSPTHLIKTRGQQVTLRCSPKSGHDTVSWYQQALGQGPQFIFQYYEEEERQRGNFPDRFSGHQFPNYSSELNVNALLLGDSALYLCASSLFNENRGFVEQFFGPGTRLTVL.

This chain connects TRBV28 to TRBJ1-2; 7 bases match TRBD1. Trimming removed 2 bases from V and 5 bases from J; junction bases left unmatched: 5. CDR3 length equals 14 residues. Germline V gene sequence: CDR1 MDHEN, CDR2 SYDVKM. The CDR3 nucleotides are TGTGCCAGCAGTTTACCCGGGACAGATTATGGCTACACCTTC. Translating it yields CASSLPGTDYGYTF.

The chain links TRBV11-2 to TRBJ1-1; a weak D match, TRBD1 (6 bases). V lost 6 bases to trimming and J lost 7 bases, with 21 bases between them. The CDR3 covers 15 residues. Germline V gene sequence: CDR1 SGHAT, CDR2 FQNNGV. The CDR3 nucleotides read TGTGCCAGCAGACTTTGGGGCAGGGGTAGTGGTGAAGCTTTCTTT. Its protein product is CASRLWGRGSGEAFF. Filled out from reference TRBV11-2 and TRBJ1-1, the complete variable domain reads EAGVAQSPRYKIIEKRQSVAFWCNPISGHATLYWYQQILGQGPKLLIQFQNNGVVDDSQLPKDRFSAERLKGVDSTLKIQPAKLEDSAVYLCASRLWGRGSGEAFFGQGTRLTVV.